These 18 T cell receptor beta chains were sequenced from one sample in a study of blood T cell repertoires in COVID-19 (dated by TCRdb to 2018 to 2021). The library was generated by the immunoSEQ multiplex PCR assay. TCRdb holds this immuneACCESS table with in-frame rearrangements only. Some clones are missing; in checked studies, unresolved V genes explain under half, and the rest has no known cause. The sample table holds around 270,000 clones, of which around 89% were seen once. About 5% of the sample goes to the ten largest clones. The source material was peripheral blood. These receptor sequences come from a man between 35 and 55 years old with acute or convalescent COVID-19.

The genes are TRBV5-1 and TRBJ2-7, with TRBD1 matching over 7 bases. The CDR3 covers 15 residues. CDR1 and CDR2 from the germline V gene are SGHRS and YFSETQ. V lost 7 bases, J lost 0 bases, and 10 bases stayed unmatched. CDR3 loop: CASRPLQGTSYEQYF. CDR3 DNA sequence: TGCGCCAGCCGCCCCTTACAGGGGACCTCCTACGAGCAGTACTTC.

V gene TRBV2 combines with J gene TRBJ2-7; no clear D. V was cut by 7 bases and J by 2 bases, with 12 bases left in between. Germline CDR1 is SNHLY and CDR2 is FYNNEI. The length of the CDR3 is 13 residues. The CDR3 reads CASMAAVPYEQYF. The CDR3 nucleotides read TGTGCCAGCATGGCCGCCGTCCCCTACGAGCAGTACTTC.

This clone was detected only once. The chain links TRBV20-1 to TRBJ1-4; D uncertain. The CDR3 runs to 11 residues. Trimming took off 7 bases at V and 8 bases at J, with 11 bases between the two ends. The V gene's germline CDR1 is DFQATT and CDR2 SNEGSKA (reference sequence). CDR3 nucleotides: TGCAGTGTTAGGACTGTCGAAAAACTGTTTTTT. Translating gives CSVRTVEKLFF.

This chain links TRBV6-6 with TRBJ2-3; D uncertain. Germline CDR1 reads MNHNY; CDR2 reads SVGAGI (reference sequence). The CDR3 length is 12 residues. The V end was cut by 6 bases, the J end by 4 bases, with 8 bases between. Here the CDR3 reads CASSPVADTQYF. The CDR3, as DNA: TGTGCCAGCAGCCCGGTTGCAGATACGCAGTATTTT.

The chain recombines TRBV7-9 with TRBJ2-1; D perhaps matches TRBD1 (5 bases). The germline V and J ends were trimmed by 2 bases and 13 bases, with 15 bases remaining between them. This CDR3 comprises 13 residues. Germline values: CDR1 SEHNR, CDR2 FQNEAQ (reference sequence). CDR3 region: CASSLKGATRQFF. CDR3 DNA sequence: TGTGCCAGCAGCTTAAAAGGGGCGACCCGCCAGTTCTTC.

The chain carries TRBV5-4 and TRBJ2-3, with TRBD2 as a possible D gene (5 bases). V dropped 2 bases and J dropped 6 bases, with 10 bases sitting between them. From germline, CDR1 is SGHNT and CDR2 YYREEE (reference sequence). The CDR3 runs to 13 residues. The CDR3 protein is CASSFGGLDTQYF. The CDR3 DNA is TGTGCCAGCAGCTTCGGAGGCTTGGATACGCAGTATTTT.

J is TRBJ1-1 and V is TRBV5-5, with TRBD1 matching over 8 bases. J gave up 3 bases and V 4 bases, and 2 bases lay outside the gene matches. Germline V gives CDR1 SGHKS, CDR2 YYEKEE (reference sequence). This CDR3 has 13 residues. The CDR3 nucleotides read TGTGCCAGCAGCACGACAGGGGACACTGAAGCTTTCTTT. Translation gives CASSTTGDTEAFF.

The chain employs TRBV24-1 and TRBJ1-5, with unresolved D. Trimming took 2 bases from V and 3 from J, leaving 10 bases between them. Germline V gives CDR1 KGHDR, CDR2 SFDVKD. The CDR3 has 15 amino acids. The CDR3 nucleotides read TGTGCCACCAGTGATTCCGACAACGACAATCAGCCCCAGCATTTT. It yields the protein CATSDSDNDNQPQHF.

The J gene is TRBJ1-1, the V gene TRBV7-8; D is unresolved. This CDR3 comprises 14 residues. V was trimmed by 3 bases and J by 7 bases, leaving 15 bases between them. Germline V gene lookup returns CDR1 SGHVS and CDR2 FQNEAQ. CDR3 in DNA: TGTGCCAGCAGCTTTCTGGGAGGGAGAGATGAAGCTTTCTTT. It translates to CASSFLGGRDEAFF. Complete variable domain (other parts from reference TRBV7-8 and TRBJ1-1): GAGVSQSPRYKVAKRGQDVALRCDPISGHVSLFWYQQALGQGPEFLTYFQNEAQLDKSGLPSDRFFAERPEGSVSTLKIQRTQQEDSAVYLCASSFLGGRDEAFFGQGTRLTVV.

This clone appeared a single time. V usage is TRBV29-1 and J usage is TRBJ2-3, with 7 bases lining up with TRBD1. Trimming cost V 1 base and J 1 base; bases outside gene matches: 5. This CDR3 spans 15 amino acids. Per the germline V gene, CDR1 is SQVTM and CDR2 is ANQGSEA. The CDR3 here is CSVEGQGLGTDTQYF. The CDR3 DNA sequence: TGCAGCGTTGAAGGACAGGGTCTGGGCACAGATACGCAGTATTTT.

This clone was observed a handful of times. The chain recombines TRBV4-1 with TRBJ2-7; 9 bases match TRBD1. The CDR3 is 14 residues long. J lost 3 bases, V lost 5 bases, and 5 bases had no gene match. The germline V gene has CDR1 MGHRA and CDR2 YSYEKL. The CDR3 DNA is TGCGCCAGCAGCTCAGGGACAGGGAACTACGAGCAGTACTTC. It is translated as CASSSGTGNYEQYF.

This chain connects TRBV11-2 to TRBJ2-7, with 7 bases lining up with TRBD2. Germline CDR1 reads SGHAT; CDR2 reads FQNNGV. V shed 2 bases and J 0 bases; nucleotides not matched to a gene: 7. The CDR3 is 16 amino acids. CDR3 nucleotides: TGTGCCAGCAGCTTATGGGGGGGTGCCAGCTCCTACGAGCAGTACTTC. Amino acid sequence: CASSLWGGASSYEQYF.

CDR3 region: CASSAGWFPSSYNEQFF. The CDR3 nucleotides read TGTGCCAGCAGCGCCGGGTGGTTCCCGAGCTCCTACAATGAGCAGTTCTTC. V is TRBV11-2 and J is TRBJ2-1, with unresolved D. Germline CDR1 reads SGHAT; CDR2 reads FQNNGV. V lost 5 bases and J 0 bases, leaving 17 bases between the germline ends. The CDR3 covers 17 residues.

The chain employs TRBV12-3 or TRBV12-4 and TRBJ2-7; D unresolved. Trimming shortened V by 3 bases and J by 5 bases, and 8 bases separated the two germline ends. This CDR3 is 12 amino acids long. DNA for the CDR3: TGTGCCAGCAGTTTCGTAGCCGACGAGCAGTACTTC. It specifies CASSFVADEQYF.

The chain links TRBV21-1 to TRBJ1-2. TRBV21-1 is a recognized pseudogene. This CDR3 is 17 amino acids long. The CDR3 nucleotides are TGTGCCAGCAGCGCAACTTTCTGGGAGGGGGTTTTCTATGGCTACACCTTC. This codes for CASSATFWEGVFYGYTF.

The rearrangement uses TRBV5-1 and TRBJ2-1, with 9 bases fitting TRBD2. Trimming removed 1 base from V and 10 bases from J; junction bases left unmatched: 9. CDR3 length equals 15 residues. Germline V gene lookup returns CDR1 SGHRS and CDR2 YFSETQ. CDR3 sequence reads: CASSLSGGGAREQFF. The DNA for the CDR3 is TGCGCCAGCAGCTTGAGCGGCGGGGGGGCGCGAGAGCAGTTCTTC.

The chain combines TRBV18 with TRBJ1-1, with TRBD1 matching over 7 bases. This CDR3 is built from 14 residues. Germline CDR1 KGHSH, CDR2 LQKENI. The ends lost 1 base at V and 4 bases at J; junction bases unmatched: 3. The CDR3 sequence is CASSPLDRATEAFF. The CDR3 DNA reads TGTGCCAGCTCACCACTAGACAGGGCCACTGAAGCTTTCTTT.

The CDR3 sequence: CASSDSIGGSYNEQFF. The CDR3 DNA is TGTGCCAGCAGTGACTCGATAGGGGGCTCCTACAATGAGCAGTTCTTC. The chain carries TRBV6-4 and TRBJ2-1, with D possibly being TRBD1 (6 bases). The CDR3 runs to 16 residues. CDR1 and CDR2 (germline): MRHNA, SNTAGT. V lost 0 bases and J 0 bases, leaving 9 bases between the germline ends.